These 18 T cell receptor beta chains share one sample of origin, sequenced in a study of spatial heterogeneity in lung cancer. As to time point: sample taken at primary tumor resection. A single record per CDR3 protein comes from TCRdb applying MiXCR to the 5' RACE reads. Of around 11,000 distinct CDR3 sequences detected, more than 3.5% appear once; the ten largest clones hold roughly 52%. The sample in question was PBMCs, obtained at surgery. The source of these receptors is a female donor with early-stage non-small cell lung cancer.

The table lists this clonotype with many counts. This rearrangement joins TRBV20-1 to TRBJ2-3; 10 bases fit TRBD2. Looked up from germline, CDR1 is DFQATT and CDR2 is SNEGSKA (reference sequence). J was trimmed by 1 base and V by 6 bases; bases with no gene match: 4. This CDR3 region has 14 residues. In nucleotides, the CDR3 is TGCAGTGCAACTAGCGGGACGGGCACAGATACGCAGTATTTT. Encoded protein: CSATSGTGTDTQYF.

Comment on this clonotype: This may arise from a read error, as a much more abundant clone is one base away. This chain joins TRBV5-6 and TRBJ2-7; D is perhaps TRBD2 (6 bases). The CDR3 totals 14 residues. Trimming removed 0 bases from V and 1 base from J, with 8 bases in between. CDR1 SGHDT and CDR2 YYEEEE come from the germline V gene. The CDR3 protein is CASSLDAGSYEQYF. CDR3 sequence (DNA): TGTGCCAGCAGCTTGGACGCGGGGTCCTACGAGCAGTACTTC. The entire variable domain, with the rest obtained from reference TRBV5-6 and TRBJ2-7, is as follows: DAGVTQSPTHLIKTRGQQVTLRCSPKSGHDTVSWYQQALGQGPQFIFQYYEEEERQRGNFPDRFSGHQFPNYSSELNVNALLLGDSALYLCASSLDAGSYEQYFGPGTRLTVT.

Concerning this clonotype: Sequence at one end of the junction differs from germline and may be a read error. CDR3 region: CTSGLRSGTSGGGSTDTQYF. The CDR3 DNA follows: TGTACCAGCGGCCTTCGCTCCGGGACTAGCGGAGGTGGGAGCACAGATACGCAGTATTTT. The genes are TRBV4-2 and TRBJ2-3; TRBD2 agrees at 11 bases. CDR1 LGHNA and CDR2 YNFKEQ come from the germline V gene. CDR3 length: 20 residues.

This clonotype has ten or more counts. This chain connects TRBV11-2 to TRBJ2-1; D ambiguous. The CDR3 totals 12 residues. With 8 bases removed from V and 7 bases from J, the gap between germline ends came to 12 bases. Germline V lookup: CDR1 SGHAT, CDR2 FQNNGV. The CDR3 is CASGALGNEQFF. The CDR3 nucleotides are TGTGCCAGCGGAGCCTTGGGGAATGAGCAGTTCTTC.

A note on this clonotype: One base away lies a much larger clone, so this may be a sequencing read error. It is unclear where the CDR3 begins or ends on the DNA, so no DNA is shown, and the CDR3 is as TCRdb lists it. V gene TRBV18 combines with J gene TRBJ1-1. The germline CDR1 and CDR2 sequences are KGHSH and LQKENI. 13 amino acids form the CDR3, both terminal residues included. CDR3 sequence reads: CASLDFRGTEAFF.

There are many counts of this clonotype. V usage is TRBV5-1 and J usage is TRBJ1-1, with D uncertain. The CDR3 extends over 13 amino acids. With 1 base removed from V and 6 bases from J, the gap between germline ends came to 10 bases. Germline V gives CDR1 SGHRS, CDR2 YFSETQ. The CDR3 nucleotides read TGCGCCAGCAGCTTGAACCAGGTTTCTGAAGCTTTCTTT. Translation: CASSLNQVSEAFF. Full variable domain (remainder filled in from reference TRBV5-1 and TRBJ1-1): KAGVTQTPRYLIKTRGQQVTLSCSPISGHRSVSWYQQTPGQGLQFLFEYFSETQRNKGNFPGRFSGRQFSNSRSEMNVSTLELGDSALYLCASSLNQVSEAFFGQGTRLTVV.

This clonotype was counted ten times or more. The rearrangement joins TRBV4-2 to TRBJ2-1, with 7 bases lining up with TRBD1. CDR1 and CDR2 (germline): LGHNA, YNFKEQ. This CDR3 is 15 amino acids long. Germline trimming cut 1 base from V and 4 bases from J; bases unmatched to any gene: 4. The DNA of the CDR3 is TGTGCCAGCAGCCAAGCAGGGGGTCATTACAATGAGCAGTTCTTC. Translated, it gives CASSQAGGHYNEQFF.

This clonotype was detected ten times or more. The rearrangement uses TRBV20-1 and TRBJ2-3; tentative D call: TRBD1 (7 bases). There are 14 residues in the CDR3. The V gene's germline CDR1 is DFQATT and CDR2 SNEGSKA (reference sequence). V lost 6 bases and J 1 base, leaving 14 bases between the germline ends. DNA for the CDR3: TGCAGTGCCGCAGGGGGGACGGGCACAGATACGCAGTATTTT. Amino acid sequence: CSAAGGTGTDTQYF.

This clonotype was picked up many times. V gene TRBV6-1 combines with J gene TRBJ1-3; D unresolved. CDR1 is MNHNS, CDR2 SASEGT, per germline. This CDR3 comprises 16 residues. The V end was cut by 3 bases, the J end by 3 bases, with 15 bases between. The CDR3 here is CASSDGGLSYGNTIYF. The CDR3 DNA is TGTGCCAGCAGTGACGGAGGACTGTCCTATGGAAACACCATATATTTT.

This clonotype showed up many times. The chain combines TRBV19 with TRBJ2-1; D is unclear. V was trimmed by 3 bases and J by 9 bases, leaving 9 bases between them. Germline CDR1 reads LNHDA; CDR2 reads SQIVND (reference sequence). The CDR3 contains 12 residues. CDR3 loop: CASSIPPREQFF. CDR3 in DNA: TGTGCCAGTAGTATCCCCCCCCGTGAGCAGTTCTTC.

In this sample, this clonotype turned up many times. V and J are TRBV6-6 and TRBJ2-5; no reliable D call. Germline CDR1 reads MNHNY; CDR2 reads SVGAGI (reference sequence). CDR3 length equals 13 residues. V lost 2 bases, J lost 5 bases, and 9 bases lay in between. CDR3 in amino acids: CASSYSELETQYF. CDR3 nucleotide sequence: TGTGCCAGCAGTTACAGCGAGTTGGAGACCCAGTACTTC.

This clonotype was recorded at least ten times. The chain combines TRBV20-1 with TRBJ2-1; D is undetermined. CDR3 length: 10 amino acids. The V end was cut by 7 bases, the J end by 7 bases, with 8 bases between. Germline V CDR1 and CDR2: DFQATT, SNEGSKA (reference sequence). As DNA, the CDR3 is TGCAGTGGGCGAAGGAATGAGCAGTTCTTC. It codes for CSGRRNEQFF.

The CDR3 DNA sequence: TGTGCCAGCAGCGATAGGTTGGACGGGACTAGCGGGATTGGCGGGGACAATGAGCAGTTCTTC. Translating it yields CASSDRLDGTSGIGGDNEQFF. V gene TRBV2 combines with J gene TRBJ2-1, with 13 bases identical to TRBD2. This CDR3 spans 21 amino acids. The V and J ends lost 6 bases and 5 bases, in that order; junction bases with no gene match: 22. The germline gives CDR1 SNHLY, CDR2 FYNNEI.

The chain couples TRBV12-3 or TRBV12-4 to TRBJ2-7; tentatively, D is TRBD1 (5 bases). Deletions cut 6 bases from V and 3 bases from J, with 12 bases between. The CDR3 runs 13 residues. CDR3 sequence reads: CASRPAGFYEQYF. In nucleotides, the CDR3 is TGTGCCAGCAGACCCGCAGGGTTCTACGAGCAGTACTTC.

This clonotype occurred many times. The V call is TRBV28, the J call TRBJ2-1, with 9 bases fitting TRBD2. The CDR3 is made up of 15 amino acids. The germline V gene encodes CDR1 MDHEN and CDR2 SYDVKM. Losses at the gene ends were 8 bases for V and 5 bases for J; bases not matched to a gene: 10. CDR3 sequence reads: CASLNSGRRNNEQFF. CDR3 nucleotide sequence: TGTGCCAGCCTTAATAGCGGGAGAAGAAACAATGAGCAGTTCTTC.

J is TRBJ2-1 and V is TRBV20-1, with TRBD2 as a possible D gene (6 bases). The CDR3 covers 17 residues. Per germline, CDR1 DFQATT and CDR2 SNEGSKA (reference sequence). Trimming cost V 0 bases and J 7 bases, with 22 bases left between them. The CDR3 DNA sequence: TGCAGTGCTAGAGATCCCAAGCGGGCCCTATTAGGTAATGAGCAGTTCTTC. Translating gives CSARDPKRALLGNEQFF.

This clonotype has ten or more counts. CDR3 residues: CASSSGRQGTEQFF. For the CDR3, the DNA is TGCGCCAGCAGCTCCGGTAGACAGGGAACTGAGCAGTTCTTC. The chain uses TRBV5-1 and TRBJ2-1, with TRBD1 matching 7 bases. CDR1 is SGHRS and CDR2 is YFSETQ in the germline V gene. V lost 3 bases and J lost 9; bases outside the gene matches: 9. The CDR3 extends over 14 amino acids.

DNA of the CDR3: TGTGCCACCAGCAGAGACGACATTGGTGAGCAGTTCTTC. Residues: CATSRDDIGEQFF. This chain joins TRBV15 and TRBJ2-1; D is ambiguous. The CDR3 is 13 amino acids. V was clipped by 0 bases and J by 9 bases, with 9 bases between them. Germline-derived CDR1 and CDR2 are LNHNV and YYDKDF (reference sequence).